These 21 T cell receptor beta chains originate from one sample sequenced in a study of yellow fever vaccine responses in identical twins. MiXCR was run by TCRdb on the RT-PCR reads, yielding one entry per CDR3 protein. This table holds roughly 20,000 distinct CDR3 sequences, around 70% found once. This specimen was T cells from blood (PBMCs), unsorted or a sorted subset (not recorded which), taken before or after yellow fever vaccination (not recorded which). These receptors were collected from a young woman who received the yellow fever vaccine.

There are a few counts of this clonotype. The junction departs from germline at one end; a sequencing error may be responsible. The rearrangement uses TRBV12-3 or TRBV12-4 and TRBJ1-6, with 9 bases lining up with TRBD1. CDR3 length: 17 amino acids. Written as DNA, the CDR3 is TGTGCCAGCAGCCGACCTCGACTGGACAGGGGTAATCCACCCCTCCACTTT. Translating it yields CASSRPRLDRGNPPLHF.

The chain is built from TRBV29-1 and TRBJ2-7; D might be TRBD1 (6 bases). This CDR3 contains 14 residues. V lost 6 bases and J lost 1, with 16 bases in between. Germline values: CDR1 SQVTM, CDR2 ANQGSEA. In nucleotides, the CDR3 is TGCAGCGTAGACTTCGACAGGCTTTCCTACGAGCAGTACGTC. Amino acid sequence: CSVDFDRLSYEQYV.

Only a few counts were recorded for this clonotype. This rearrangement joins TRBV11-2 to TRBJ2-4; a weak D match, TRBD1 (7 bases). The CDR3 spans 16 residues. Trimming took off 5 bases at V and 0 bases at J, with 14 bases between the two ends. Germline V gene sequence: CDR1 SGHAT, CDR2 FQNNGV. Here the CDR3 DNA reads TGTGCCAGCAGCGGGGGGACAGTGTCAGCCAAAAACATTCAGTACTTC. This sequence encodes CASSGGTVSAKNIQYF.

This chain uses TRBV12-3 or TRBV12-4 with TRBJ2-1; D uncertain. This CDR3 region has 15 residues. The V and J ends lost 6 bases and 5 bases respectively, with 17 bases between them. In DNA form, the CDR3 reads TGTGCCAGCAGCAAGACCCAAGCGACCCACAATGAGCAGTTCTTC. This translates into CASSKTQATHNEQFF.

The chain carries TRBV13 and TRBJ2-7; a possible D gene is TRBD2 (5 bases). Germline V gene data show CDR1 as PRHDT and CDR2 as FYEKMQ (reference sequence). V was pared by 8 bases and J by 0 bases, with 14 bases between. The CDR3 contains 14 residues. The DNA of the CDR3 is TGTGCCAGCTCCGTGAGCGGTGGCTCCTACGAGCAGTACTTC. Its translation: CASSVSGGSYEQYF. The entire variable domain, with the rest obtained from reference TRBV13 and TRBJ2-7, is as follows: AAGVIQSPRHLIKEKRETATLKCYPIPRHDTVYWYQQGPGQDPQFLISFYEKMQSDKGSIPDRFSAQQFSDYHSELNMSSLELGDSALYFCASSVSGGSYEQYFGPGTRLTVT.

The CDR3 region is CASSPSGSSYEQYV. The CDR3 DNA follows: TGTGCCAGCTCCCCTAGCGGGAGCTCCTACGAGCAGTACGTC. The J gene is TRBJ2-7, the V gene TRBV18; 10 nucleotides line up with TRBD2. The CDR3 loop spans 14 amino acids. V shed 6 bases and J 0 bases; nucleotides not matched to a gene: 2. Germline assignment: CDR1 KGHSH and CDR2 LQKENI.

This chain connects TRBV24-1 to TRBJ2-5; D unclear. V lost 2 bases and J lost 3, with 9 bases in between. The CDR3 runs 14 residues. Germline-derived CDR1 and CDR2 are KGHDR and SFDVKD. CDR3 loop: CATSDSVSEETQYF. CDR3 DNA: TGTGCCACCAGTGATTCAGTGTCCGAAGAGACCCAGTACTTC.

The gene calls are TRBV5-1 and TRBJ1-4, with D uncertain. V was cut by 2 bases and J by 7 bases, with 9 bases left in between. This CDR3 is 13 amino acids long. Germline CDR1 and CDR2: SGHRS and YFSETQ. The CDR3 sequence is CASSFGAGEKLFF. In DNA form, the CDR3 reads TGCGCCAGCAGCTTTGGAGCTGGTGAAAAACTGTTTTTT.

This clonotype was counted once. The rearrangement links TRBV6-1 to TRBJ1-1; 9 bases agree with TRBD1. Germline CDR1 MNHNS, CDR2 SASEGT. The CDR3 covers 13 residues. V lost 5 bases and J lost 7; bases outside the gene matches: 5. The CDR3 DNA is TGTGCCAGCAGTCTACAGGGGGCTCTTGAAGCTTTCTTT. The encoded protein is CASSLQGALEAFF.

This clonotype was observed a handful of times. The chain uses TRBV5-1 and TRBJ2-7; D ambiguous. Germline loops: CDR1 SGHRS, CDR2 YFSETQ. V lost 5 bases and J 2 bases, leaving 11 bases between the germline ends. CDR3 length: 13 residues. The CDR3 nucleotides are TGCGCCAGCAGTTTGTGGGCAGCCTACGAGCAGTACTTC. It specifies CASSLWAAYEQYF.

V gene TRBV21-1 combines with J gene TRBJ2-7. TRBV21-1 is a pseudogene locus. This CDR3 has 13 amino acids. As DNA, the CDR3 is TGTGCCAGCAGCCGACACCTGGCTAACGAGCAGTACTTC. Translating gives CASSRHLANEQYF.

This chain links TRBV7-6 with TRBJ2-1, with 8 bases that match TRBD2. This CDR3 has 14 residues. Germline CDR1 SGHVS, CDR2 FNYEAQ. With 8 bases clipped from V and 6 bases from J, the junction kept 9 bases outside the gene matches. The CDR3, as DNA: TGTGCCAGCGACGCGGGGGGCCGAGGCAATGAGCAGTTCTTC. Its protein is CASDAGGRGNEQFF.

The V gene is TRBV18, the J gene TRBJ2-4; no clear D. This CDR3 has 13 amino acids. Germline V gene lookup returns CDR1 KGHSH and CDR2 LQKENI. Between the trimmed V and J ends, which lost 2 bases and 5 bases, there was a span of 7 bases. The CDR3 DNA sequence: TGTGCCAGCTCACCAACTATCCAAAACATTCAGTACTTC. It specifies CASSPTIQNIQYF.

The chain employs TRBV7-8 and TRBJ2-5; D not certain. V lost 2 bases to trimming and J lost 1 base, with 2 bases between them. Germline-derived CDR1 and CDR2 are SGHVS and FQNEAQ. The CDR3 has 12 amino acids. The CDR3 DNA follows: TGTGCCAGCAGCTTAATCCAAGAGACCCAGTACTTC. Residues: CASSLIQETQYF.

The genes are TRBV4-2 and TRBJ2-3; 10 bases fit TRBD2. With 2 bases clipped from V and 2 bases from J, the junction kept 1 base outside the gene matches. The germline V gene encodes CDR1 LGHNA and CDR2 YNFKEQ. The CDR3 totals 15 residues. This CDR3 is CASSQSGGATDTQYF. The CDR3 DNA sequence: TGTGCCAGCAGCCAAAGCGGGGGGGCCACAGATACGCAGTATTTT.

The chain combines TRBV5-6 with TRBJ1-1, with 8 bases that match TRBD1. The germline V gene has CDR1 SGHDT and CDR2 YYEEEE. This CDR3 contains 15 residues. V shed 4 bases and J 4 bases; nucleotides not matched to a gene: 9. The CDR3 sequence is CASSTTGTGPTEAFF. The CDR3 region has the DNA TGTGCCAGCAGCACCACCGGGACAGGCCCCACTGAAGCTTTCTTT.

This clonotype was picked up one time. The chain links TRBV11-3 to TRBJ2-2; 11 bases are a match to TRBD1. The J segment lost 7 bases and the V segment lost 2 bases, leaving 12 bases of the junction unmatched. The CDR3 loop spans 18 amino acids. CDR1 SGHNT and CDR2 YENEEA come from the germline V gene. CDR3 DNA: TGTGCCAGCAGCTTACCTCGACCCGGGACAGGGGGTCTCGGGGAGCTGTTTTTT. This encodes CASSLPRPGTGGLGELFF.

The genes are TRBV11-1 and TRBJ2-3; no clear D. The CDR3 extends over 15 amino acids. Trimming took off 3 bases at V and 4 bases at J, with 14 bases between the two ends. CDR1 and CDR2 (germline): SGHAT, FQDESV (reference sequence). The CDR3 DNA is TGTGCCAGCAGCTTCTTTCCGTCGCCCGCAGATACGCAGTATTTT. Its protein is CASSFFPSPADTQYF.

This rearrangement joins TRBV2 to TRBJ2-3; tentatively, D is TRBD2 (6 bases). V was clipped by 7 bases and J by 4 bases, with 9 bases between them. The CDR3 sequence is 12 residues long. Per the germline V gene, CDR1 is SNHLY and CDR2 is FYNNEI. The CDR3 nucleotides read TGTGCCAGCAAGTCTAGCGCAGATACGCAGTATTTT. Its translation: CASKSSADTQYF.

The gene calls are TRBV2 and TRBJ2-1, with 10 bases aligning to TRBD2. Trimming at V came to 4 bases and at J to 5 bases, leaving 2 bases not matched to a gene. The CDR3 sequence is 14 residues long. Germline values: CDR1 SNHLY, CDR2 FYNNEI. The CDR3 is CASSVLAGDNEQFF. The DNA of the CDR3 is TGTGCCAGCAGTGTTCTAGCGGGAGACAATGAGCAGTTCTTC.

This clonotype was seen only a few times. V is TRBV2 and J is TRBJ2-5, with D perhaps being TRBD1 or TRBD2 (6 bases each). The CDR3 is made up of 12 amino acids. Germline CDR1 and CDR2: SNHLY and FYNNEI. V was shortened by 5 bases and J by 5 bases, with 9 bases between the two germline ends. The CDR3 loop reads CASSQGGETQYF. CDR3 in DNA: TGTGCCAGCAGTCAAGGGGGGGAGACCCAGTACTTC.